A selection of T cell receptor beta chains follows, all from one sample in a study of OX40 agonist ivuxolimab in advanced cancers. Here immunoSEQ multiplex PCR was the method, and the copy in TCRdb shows in-frame clones only, minus some. Among some 98,000 clones listed, approximately 83% were seen once. The sample here was CD4+ or CD8+ T cells sorted from blood, taken in a trial of the OX40 agonist ivuxolimab. The source of these receptors is an adult with an advanced solid tumor such as melanoma, head and neck, liver or kidney cancer. Each CDR3 is given with its conserved first and last residue. Each record gives: clone size, D gene, V gene, J gene, CDR3 DNA, CDR3 protein. D genes are given only for firm matches. Size values are once, few and many counts, or a class for expanded clones, and some rows have none.

once	TRBD1	TRBV7-8	TRBJ1-5	TGTGCCAGCAGCCCTTCCTCCAGGGGGAATCAGCCCCAGCATTTT	CASSPSSRGNQPQHF
.	TRBD1	TRBV5-1	TRBJ1-5	TGCGCCAGCAGGGGGGGGACAGAATATAGCAATCAGCCCCAGCATTTT	CASRGGTEYSNQPQHF
.	TRBD2	TRBV10-3	TRBJ2-7	TGTGCCATCAGTAGACTAGCGGGGGTCTCGAACGAGCAGTACTTC	CAISRLAGVSNEQYF
.	TRBD2	TRBV4-2	TRBJ2-3	TGTGCCAGCGCGCAAAGCGGGGATACAGCAGATACGCAGTATTTT	CASAQSGDTADTQYF
.	TRBD2	TRBV7-6	TRBJ2-1	TGTGCCAGCAGCCTTAGGACGGCGGGAGCGGAGCAGTTCTTC	CASSLRTAGAEQFF
.	TRBD2	TRBV2	TRBJ2-1	TGTGCCAGCAGACTGCCGGGACTACTATCGGGTTCCTCCTACAATGAGCAGTTCTTC	CASRLPGLLSGSSYNEQFF
.	.	TRBV10-3	TRBJ1-2	TGTGCCATCAGGGGCAGCGGGTACGGCTACACCTTC	CAIRGSGYGYTF
.	.	TRBV5-4	TRBJ2-7	TGTGCCAGCAGCTTGGGCGAGGACGAGCAGTACTTC	CASSLGEDEQYF
.	TRBD1	TRBV5-1	TRBJ1-1	TGCGCCAGCAGCGCACGGACAGGGGGCTCTGAAGCTTTCTTT	CASSARTGGSEAFF
.	TRBD2	TRBV11-3	TRBJ2-3	TGTGCCAGCAGCCCTCATAGCGGGGCTAGCACAGATACGCAGTATTTT	CASSPHSGASTDTQYF
few	.	TRBV5-8	TRBJ2-7	TGTGCCAGCAGTTACGAGCAGTACTTC	CASSYEQYF
.	.	TRBV19	TRBJ1-2	TGTGCCAGTAGTATAGAGAGGGGAGCCTATGGCTACACCTTC	CASSIERGAYGYTF
.	.	TRBV18	TRBJ2-5	TGTGCCAGCTCACCACAGGCGGGGGAGACCCAGTACTTC	CASSPQAGETQYF
few	TRBD2	TRBV7-8	TRBJ2-2	TGTGCCAGCAGCTTAGTGGTGGGAGGGATGGCCGGGGAGCTGTTTTTT	CASSLVVGGMAGELFF
.	.	TRBV13	TRBJ2-7	TGTGCCAGCAGCCCCCAAGGGAACGAGCAGTACTTC	CASSPQGNEQYF
.	.	TRBV4-2	TRBJ2-5	TGTGCCAGCAGCCAAGAGTTCCTAAAAACCCCTCAGTACTTC	CASSQEFLKTPQYF
.	.	TRBV7-2	TRBJ2-3	TGTGCCAGCAACCCTCGAAGGGGGGATACGCAGTATTTT	CASNPRRGDTQYF
once	TRBD1	TRBV28	TRBJ2-7	TGTGCCAGCACTATCCGGGACAGGAGCGTAGGGCAGTACTTC	CASTIRDRSVGQYF
.	.	TRBV18	TRBJ2-5	TGTGCCAGCCCACCATCTTTACACCAAGAGACCCAGTACTTC	CASPPSLHQETQYF
.	.	TRBV5-1	TRBJ2-1	TGCGCCAGCAGCTTCGACTGGGGCTATGAGCAGTTCTTC	CASSFDWGYEQFF
.	.	TRBV11-2	TRBJ1-2	TGTGCCAGCAGCCCTGGAGCGGGGAACTATGGCTACACCTTC	CASSPGAGNYGYTF
few	.	TRBV12-5	TRBJ1-1	TGTGCTAGTGGTCTACGACAGAACACTGAAGCTTTCTTT	CASGLRQNTEAFF
.	TRBD2	TRBV18	TRBJ2-1	TGTGCCAGCTCACCCCCTTTGATAGCGGGAGGGAGTGAGCAGTTCTTC	CASSPPLIAGGSEQFF
.	.	TRBV6-6	TRBJ1-6	TGTGCCAGCAGGGGACGAGGGGGACGGGATTCACCCCTCCACTTT	CASRGRGGRDSPLHF
.	TRBD1	TRBV5-1	TRBJ1-4	TGCGCCAGCAGCTTGCTCGGGGCAGGGGGCGAAAAACTGTTTTTT	CASSLLGAGGEKLFF
.	.	TRBV19	TRBJ2-7	TGTGCCAGTAGTATAGCAGGATACGAGCAGTACTTC	CASSIAGYEQYF
few	TRBD1	TRBV9	TRBJ2-5	TGTGCCAGCAGCGTAGGGCGGACAGGGGGAGAGACCCAGTACTTC	CASSVGRTGGETQYF
.	TRBD2	TRBV10-3	TRBJ2-3	TGTGCCATCACCCGAGGGGGACTAGATCTAGATACGCAGTATTTT	CAITRGGLDLDTQYF